This T cell receptor beta chain was identified in a study of post-analysis software for immune sequencing data. Overall study context: The study covered relapsing-remitting, secondary progressive and progressive-relapsing courses of multiple sclerosis. General study findings and limits: Significantly lower normalized Chao1 diversity was found in patients with multiple sclerosis relative to controls. Pronounced co-clustering by F measure was evident among identically batched samples. About 5 TRBV segments occurring more often in patients than controls included TRBV5-6, TRBV5-1 and TRBV20-1.

Unique molecular identifiers were carried by the TCR beta cDNA libraries. When roughly 0.9 to 10 million T cells were used, they gave some 540,000 cDNA molecules. TCRdb re-called the PCR reads through MiXCR, storing one row per CDR3 protein. Of 700,000 to 900,000 distinct CDR3 sequences in the sample, just over 45% are singletons; the top ten hold 4.9%. Germline assignment: CDR1 DFQATT and CDR2 SNEGSKA (reference sequence). The CDR3 is 14 amino acids. V gave up 5 bases and J gave up 6 bases, with 20 bases separating them. A word on this clonotype: No antigen is known for it.

This sequence joins TRBV20-1 and TRBJ2-7, with a possible D match to TRBD1 (7 bases). Material: blood. The sequence came from a girl aged 5-17 years with multiple sclerosis. The CDR3 coding sequence is TGCAGTGCTCCCCTCGGGGCAGGGGGGTCCGAGCAGTACTTC. This gives the protein CSAPLGAGGSEQYF.